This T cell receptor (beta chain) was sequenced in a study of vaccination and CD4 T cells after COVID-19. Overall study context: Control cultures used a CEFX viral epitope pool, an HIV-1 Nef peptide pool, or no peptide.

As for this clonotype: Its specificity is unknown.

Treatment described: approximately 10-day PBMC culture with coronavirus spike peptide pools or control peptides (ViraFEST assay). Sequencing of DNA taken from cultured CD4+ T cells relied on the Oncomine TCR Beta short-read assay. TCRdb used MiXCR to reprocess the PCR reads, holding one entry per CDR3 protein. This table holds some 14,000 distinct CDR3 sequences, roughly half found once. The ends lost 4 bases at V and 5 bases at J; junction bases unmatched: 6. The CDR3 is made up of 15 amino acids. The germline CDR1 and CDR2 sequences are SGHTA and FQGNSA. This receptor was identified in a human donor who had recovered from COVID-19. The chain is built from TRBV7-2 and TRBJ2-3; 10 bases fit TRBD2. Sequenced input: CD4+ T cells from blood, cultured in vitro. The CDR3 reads CASSSRLAGQDTQYF. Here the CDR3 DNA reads TGTGCCAGCAGCTCCCGACTAGCGGGCCAAGATACGCAGTATTTT.